The clone carrying this TCR beta chain appeared many times. The antigen is not known. A universal primer site was created by template switching, with the cDNA bearing unique molecular identifiers. TCRdb reprocessed the 5' RACE reads with MiXCR, giving one entry per CDR3 protein. The sample lists about 700,000 distinct CDR3 sequences; 8.5% to 9.5% were seen once. Germline CDR1 and CDR2: LGHDT and YNNKEL (reference sequence). V lost 3 bases to trimming and J lost 2 bases; unmatched junction nucleotides: 0. This CDR3 has 14 amino acids. The data are from a study of identical twins. Study findings and constraints: There is a chance that invariant MAIT and iNKT cells partially muddied zero-insertion analyses. Among monozygotic twins, out-of-frame TCR alpha sharing exceeded what models predicted.

In every case, the donor was a healthy Caucasian. These data were also reused for a study on yellow fever vaccine responses in identical twins.

This clonotype was obtained from a woman between 18 and 29 years old in good health. The sequenced sample consisted of PBMCs. The rearrangement joins TRBV3-1 to TRBJ2-7; TRBD2 matches at 11 bases. The CDR3 here is CASSQTSGTYEQYF. The CDR3 nucleotides read TGTGCCAGCAGCCAGACTAGCGGGACCTACGAGCAGTACTTC.